The rows below give T cell receptor beta chains drawn from one sample of a study of cytomegalovirus exposure and HLA in healthy donors. Here immunoSEQ multiplex PCR was the method, and the copy in TCRdb shows in-frame clones only, minus some. Seen here are 110,000 to 150,000 clones, approximately 80% observed once, and the top ten hold 1.5% to 2.5%. Material: PBMCs. The source of these receptors is a middle-aged woman in good health and CMV-seronegative. Both conserved end residues are part of each CDR3. The D gene is left open where the match is weak. A row's size may be missing; if present it is once, few, many or a size class.

v_gene: TRBV5-6
j_gene: TRBJ2-1
len: 14
d_gene: TRBD2
abundance: NA
CDR3aa: CASSRLAVYNEQFF
CDR3nt: TGTGCCAGCAGCCGACTAGCGGTCTACAATGAGCAGTTCTTC

v_gene: TRBV28
j_gene: TRBJ1-2
len: 14
d_gene: NA
abundance: NA
CDR3aa: CASSAVGGWYGYTF
CDR3nt: TGTGCCAGCAGCGCCGTGGGGGGATGGTATGGCTACACCTTC

v_gene: TRBV15
j_gene: TRBJ1-5
len: 15
d_gene: NA
abundance: NA
CDR3aa: CATSRDLGSAQPQHF
CDR3nt: TGTGCCACCAGCAGAGATTTGGGGAGCGCTCAGCCCCAGCATTTT

v_gene: TRBV25-1
j_gene: TRBJ2-5
len: 14
d_gene: TRBD1
abundance: NA
CDR3aa: CASSPGQGWETQYF
CDR3nt: TGTGCCAGCAGTCCGGGACAGGGTTGGGAGACCCAGTACTTC

v_gene: TRBV7-2
j_gene: TRBJ2-3
len: 16
d_gene: NA
abundance: NA
CDR3aa: CASRARAPFTTDTQYF
CDR3nt: TGTGCCAGCAGAGCTAGAGCCCCTTTCACCACAGATACGCAGTATTTT

v_gene: TRBV7-9
j_gene: TRBJ2-5
len: 11
d_gene: NA
abundance: NA
CDR3aa: CASSPRETQYF
CDR3nt: TGTGCCAGCAGCCCGAGGGAGACCCAGTACTTC

v_gene: TRBV9
j_gene: TRBJ2-7
len: 15
d_gene: TRBD2
abundance: NA
CDR3aa: CASSVGPGGRYEQYF
CDR3nt: TGTGCCAGCAGCGTAGGACCCGGCGGGAGGTACGAGCAGTACTTC

v_gene: TRBV18
j_gene: TRBJ1-1
len: 15
d_gene: NA
abundance: NA
CDR3aa: CASGQSTISGAEAFF
CDR3nt: TGTGCCAGCGGACAGTCCACGATTTCCGGCGCTGAAGCTTTCTTT

v_gene: TRBV7-2
j_gene: TRBJ1-5
len: 14
d_gene: TRBD1
abundance: NA
CDR3aa: CASSVTGSNQPQHF
CDR3nt: TGTGCCAGCAGCGTGACAGGGAGCAATCAGCCCCAGCATTTT

v_gene: TRBV5-1
j_gene: TRBJ2-7
len: 14
d_gene: NA
abundance: NA
CDR3aa: CASSLAPGPYEQYF
CDR3nt: TGCGCCAGCAGCTTGGCCCCAGGCCCCTACGAGCAGTACTTC

v_gene: TRBV4-1
j_gene: TRBJ2-7
len: 15
d_gene: TRBD2
abundance: NA
CDR3aa: CASSQDLAGDYEQYF
CDR3nt: TGCGCCAGCAGCCAAGACTTAGCGGGAGACTACGAGCAGTACTTC

v_gene: TRBV6-5
j_gene: TRBJ2-1
len: 14
d_gene: NA
abundance: NA
CDR3aa: CASNGLSSYNEQFF
CDR3nt: TGTGCCAGCAACGGACTGAGCTCCTACAATGAGCAGTTCTTC

v_gene: TRBV28
j_gene: TRBJ1-1
len: 15
d_gene: TRBD1
abundance: NA
CDR3aa: CASSRQGAPVTEAFF
CDR3nt: TGTGCCAGCAGTCGACAGGGGGCGCCGGTCACTGAAGCTTTCTTT

v_gene: TRBV6-5
j_gene: TRBJ1-2
len: 15
d_gene: NA
abundance: NA
CDR3aa: CASSYLSPLGYGYTF
CDR3nt: TGTGCCAGCAGTTACTTGTCCCCCCTAGGCTATGGCTACACCTTC

v_gene: TRBV6-5
j_gene: TRBJ2-7
len: 13
d_gene: TRBD1
abundance: few
CDR3aa: CASSPGQGLEQYF
CDR3nt: TGTGCCAGCAGCCCGGGACAGGGCCTCGAGCAGTACTTC

v_gene: TRBV5-1
j_gene: TRBJ2-7
len: 15
d_gene: TRBD1
abundance: NA
CDR3aa: CASSFGTGASYEQYF
CDR3nt: TGCGCCAGCAGCTTCGGGACAGGGGCGTCCTACGAGCAGTACTTC

v_gene: TRBV28
j_gene: TRBJ2-4
len: 15
d_gene: NA
abundance: NA
CDR3aa: CASSDYRVAKNIQYF
CDR3nt: TGTGCCAGCAGCGACTACAGGGTTGCCAAAAACATTCAGTACTTC

v_gene: TRBV15
j_gene: TRBJ2-7
len: 14
d_gene: TRBD2
abundance: once
CDR3aa: CATRLAGGPYEQYF
CDR3nt: TGTGCCACCAGATTAGCGGGAGGGCCCTACGAGCAGTACTTC

v_gene: TRBV7-9
j_gene: TRBJ1-3
len: 19
d_gene: NA
abundance: NA
CDR3aa: CASSRHWVGEDYSGNTIYF
CDR3nt: TGTGCCAGCAGCCGCCACTGGGTGGGCGAAGACTATAGTGGAAACACCATATATTTT

v_gene: TRBV7-9
j_gene: TRBJ2-3
len: 13
d_gene: TRBD2
abundance: NA
CDR3aa: CASSSISGSHLYF
CDR3nt: TGTGCCAGCAGCTCCATTAGCGGGAGCCATTTGTATTTT

v_gene: TRBV7-9
j_gene: TRBJ1-5
len: 16
d_gene: NA
abundance: NA
CDR3aa: CASSLDWWDTNQPQHF
CDR3nt: TGTGCCAGCAGCTTAGATTGGTGGGACACCAATCAGCCCCAGCATTTT

v_gene: TRBV7-8
j_gene: TRBJ2-7
len: 12
d_gene: NA
abundance: NA
CDR3aa: CASSPGLYEQYF
CDR3nt: TGTGCCAGCAGCCCAGGACTCTACGAGCAGTACTTC

v_gene: TRBV2
j_gene: TRBJ1-6
len: 12
d_gene: NA
abundance: NA
CDR3aa: CASSTGNSPLHF
CDR3nt: TGTGCCAGTTCGACAGGCAATTCACCCCTCCACTTT

v_gene: TRBV5-1
j_gene: TRBJ2-7
len: 13
d_gene: NA
abundance: once
CDR3aa: CASSLVHNYEQYF
CDR3nt: TGCGCCAGCAGCTTGGTACATAACTACGAGCAGTACTTC

v_gene: TRBV5-6
j_gene: TRBJ1-3
len: 15
d_gene: NA
abundance: NA
CDR3aa: CASSYLPGGGNTIYF
CDR3nt: TGTGCCAGCAGCTACCTACCCGGGGGTGGAAACACCATATATTTT

v_gene: TRBV5-1
j_gene: TRBJ2-1
len: 15
d_gene: NA
abundance: NA
CDR3aa: CASSWDFQSYNEQFF
CDR3nt: TGCGCCAGCAGCTGGGACTTCCAATCCTACAATGAGCAGTTCTTC

v_gene: TRBV9
j_gene: TRBJ2-5
len: 12
d_gene: NA
abundance: few
CDR3aa: CASSPGWETQYF
CDR3nt: TGTGCCAGCAGCCCCGGGTGGGAGACCCAGTACTTC

v_gene: TRBV28
j_gene: TRBJ1-5
len: 16
d_gene: TRBD1
abundance: NA
CDR3aa: CASRGDRGSSISPQHF
CDR3nt: TGTGCCAGCAGGGGGGACAGGGGGTCTTCAATCAGCCCCCAGCATTTT

v_gene: TRBV30
j_gene: TRBJ2-5
len: 13
d_gene: NA
abundance: NA
CDR3aa: CAWGFRGQETQYF
CDR3nt: TGTGCCTGGGGGTTCAGGGGTCAAGAGACCCAGTACTTC

v_gene: TRBV15
j_gene: TRBJ2-1
len: 12
d_gene: NA
abundance: NA
CDR3aa: CATSRDRGEQFF
CDR3nt: TGTGCCACCAGCAGAGATAGGGGGGAGCAGTTCTTC

v_gene: TRBV10-3
j_gene: TRBJ1-1
len: 13
d_gene: TRBD1
abundance: NA
CDR3aa: CAIARGLNTEAFF
CDR3nt: TGTGCCATCGCGAGGGGGCTTAACACTGAAGCTTTCTTT

v_gene: TRBV2
j_gene: TRBJ1-1
len: 14
d_gene: NA
abundance: NA
CDR3aa: CASSEAQGYTEAFF
CDR3nt: TGTGCCAGCAGTGAAGCGCAGGGTTACACTGAAGCTTTCTTT

v_gene: TRBV4-1
j_gene: TRBJ1-4
len: 15
d_gene: NA
abundance: NA
CDR3aa: CASSQVGGENEKLFF
CDR3nt: TGCGCCAGCAGCCAGGTGGGAGGGGAGAATGAAAAACTGTTTTTT

v_gene: TRBV5-4
j_gene: TRBJ2-7
len: 15
d_gene: TRBD2
abundance: NA
CDR3aa: CASSYPGLAGDEQYF
CDR3nt: TGTGCCAGCAGCTATCCGGGACTAGCGGGAGACGAGCAGTACTTC

v_gene: TRBV5-1
j_gene: TRBJ1-2
len: 13
d_gene: TRBD1
abundance: NA
CDR3aa: CASSRGQAEGYTF
CDR3nt: TGCGCCAGCAGTAGGGGACAGGCGGAAGGCTACACCTTC

v_gene: TRBV27
j_gene: TRBJ2-1
len: 16
d_gene: TRBD2
abundance: NA
CDR3aa: CASSYWASGQVNEQFF
CDR3nt: TGTGCCAGCAGTTATTGGGCTAGCGGGCAAGTTAATGAGCAGTTCTTC

v_gene: TRBV7-8
j_gene: TRBJ1-1
len: 15
d_gene: TRBD1
abundance: NA
CDR3aa: CASSHSGTGGNVAFF
CDR3nt: TGTGCCAGCAGCCATTCTGGGACAGGGGGCAATGTGGCTTTCTTT

v_gene: TRBV4-1
j_gene: TRBJ1-4
len: 15
d_gene: TRBD1
abundance: NA
CDR3aa: CASSRTRDRDEKLFF
CDR3nt: TGCGCCAGCAGCCGAACTCGGGACAGGGACGAAAAACTGTTTTTT

v_gene: TRBV5-1
j_gene: TRBJ2-7
len: 15
d_gene: TRBD2
abundance: few
CDR3aa: CASSLGLAGGHEQYF
CDR3nt: TGCGCCAGCAGCTTGGGACTAGCGGGAGGTCACGAGCAGTACTTC

v_gene: TRBV9
j_gene: TRBJ2-7
len: 14
d_gene: NA
abundance: NA
CDR3aa: CASSVGHRNYEQYF
CDR3nt: TGTGCCAGCAGCGTAGGTCACAGGAACTACGAGCAGTACTTC

v_gene: TRBV6-5
j_gene: TRBJ1-4
len: 14
d_gene: NA
abundance: NA
CDR3aa: CASGGFLGGEKLFF
CDR3nt: TGTGCCAGCGGAGGTTTTTTAGGGGGTGAAAAACTGTTTTTT

v_gene: TRBV6-6
j_gene: TRBJ2-3
len: 15
d_gene: TRBD2
abundance: once
CDR3aa: CASSFSGSFADTQYF
CDR3nt: TGTGCCAGCAGTTTTAGCGGGAGTTTCGCAGATACGCAGTATTTT

v_gene: TRBV28
j_gene: TRBJ2-7
len: 15
d_gene: TRBD2
abundance: NA
CDR3aa: CASSFSGGQAYEQYF
CDR3nt: TGTGCCAGCAGTTTTAGCGGGGGTCAAGCCTACGAGCAGTACTTC

v_gene: TRBV7-9
j_gene: TRBJ1-2
len: 16
d_gene: NA
abundance: NA
CDR3aa: CASSFSLSDTNYGYTF
CDR3nt: TGTGCCAGCAGCTTTTCCCTCTCGGACACCAACTATGGCTACACCTTC

v_gene: TRBV7-3
j_gene: TRBJ2-1
len: 16
d_gene: TRBD2
abundance: NA
CDR3aa: CASSLTSGSVGNEQFF
CDR3nt: TGTGCCAGCAGCTTAACTAGCGGGAGTGTGGGTAATGAGCAGTTCTTC

v_gene: TRBV6-1
j_gene: TRBJ1-3
len: 14
d_gene: TRBD1
abundance: NA
CDR3aa: CASRDRVRENTIYF
CDR3nt: TGTGCCAGCAGAGACAGGGTGAGAGAAAACACCATATATTTT

v_gene: TRBV7-9
j_gene: TRBJ2-7
len: 14
d_gene: NA
abundance: few
CDR3aa: CASSHRQAVHEQYF
CDR3nt: TGTGCCAGCAGCCACCGACAGGCGGTGCACGAGCAGTACTTC

v_gene: TRBV11-2
j_gene: TRBJ2-5
len: 16
d_gene: NA
abundance: NA
CDR3aa: CASSSSGQGGGETQYF
CDR3nt: TGTGCCAGCAGCTCCTCAGGCCAGGGGGGAGGAGAGACCCAGTACTTC